These 19 T cell receptor beta chains were sequenced from one sample in a study of PD-L1 blockade in urothelial cancer. Profiling relied on immunoSEQ multiplex PCR, and the TCRdb table lists in-frame clones only, not all of them. The sample yields roughly 54,000 clones, about 83% seen once. Time point denoted: pretreatment peripheral blood. Sequencing was performed on PBMCs, taken around atezolizumab (anti-PD-L1) treatment. These receptors originate from a woman aged 55-75 years with urothelial cancer.

The gene calls are TRBV7-2 and TRBJ2-7, with D possibly TRBD1 on 5 matching bases. Germline lookup yields CDR1 SGHTA and CDR2 FQGNSA. V was cut by 5 bases and J by 5 bases, with 19 bases left in between. CDR3 size: 15 residues. The CDR3 region is CASSPWGSSPDEQYF. The CDR3 DNA follows: TGTGCCAGCAGCCCCTGGGGCAGCAGTCCCGACGAGCAGTACTTC.

The V gene is TRBV18, the J gene TRBJ1-1; the D gene is possibly TRBD1 (5 bases). The germline V gene encodes CDR1 KGHSH and CDR2 LQKENI. V dropped 5 bases and J dropped 1 base, with 8 bases sitting between them. The CDR3 length is 13 residues. CDR3 in DNA: TGTGCCAGCTCAGTCGACAGGAACACTGAAGCTTTCTTT. It translates to CASSVDRNTEAFF. Full variable domain (remainder filled in from reference TRBV18 and TRBJ1-1): NAGVMQNPRHLVRRRGQEARLRCSPMKGHSHVYWYRQLPEEGLKFMVYLQKENIIDESGMPKERFSAEFPKEGPSILRIQQVVRGDSAAYFCASSVDRNTEAFFGQGTRLTVV.

The chain uses TRBV18 and TRBJ2-3, with 7 bases lining up with TRBD2. Losses at the gene ends were 3 bases for V and 3 bases for J; bases not matched to a gene: 12. Germline CDR1 and CDR2: KGHSH and LQKENI. This CDR3 is 17 amino acids long. The CDR3 nucleotides read TGTGCCAGCTCACCGACTAGCTTTTCGCTTATGACAGATACGCAGTATTTT. This encodes CASSPTSFSLMTDTQYF. The whole variable domain, remainder taken from reference TRBV18 and TRBJ2-3, is NAGVMQNPRHLVRRRGQEARLRCSPMKGHSHVYWYRQLPEEGLKFMVYLQKENIIDESGMPKERFSAEFPKEGPSILRIQQVVRGDSAAYFCASSPTSFSLMTDTQYFGPGTRLTVL.

This chain connects TRBV6-6 to TRBJ2-3; TRBD2 aligns across 8 bases. After removal of 11 bases from V and 4 bases from J, the junction contained 14 bases not matched to a gene. This CDR3 comprises 15 residues. CDR1 is MNHNY and CDR2 is SVGAGI in the germline V gene (reference sequence). In DNA, the CDR3 is TGTGCCTGCACGCGTCGAGCGGGAGTCCCAGATACGCAGTATTTT. Its translation: CACTRRAGVPDTQYF.

With regard to this clone: A junction end diverges from the germline sequence, so it may reflect a read error. The rearrangement uses TRBV5-4 and TRBJ2-3, with D perhaps TRBD1 (6 bases). The CDR3 runs to 15 residues. CDR1 is SGHNT and CDR2 is YYREEE in the germline V gene (reference sequence). In DNA, the CDR3 is TGCGCCAGCAGCCAAGTGGACAGCTACACAGATACGCAGTATTTT. Translating it yields CASSQVDSYTDTQYF.

The chain combines TRBV19 with TRBJ2-7; 7 positions match TRBD1. This CDR3 has 16 residues. V lost 5 bases to trimming and J lost 0 bases; unmatched junction nucleotides: 10. Germline loops: CDR1 LNHDA, CDR2 SQIVND (reference sequence). CDR3: CASSYGTASSSYEQYF. In DNA, the CDR3 is TGTGCCAGTAGTTACGGGACAGCCTCGAGCTCCTACGAGCAGTACTTC.

This clone was detected only a few times. The chain joins TRBV19 to TRBJ1-5; TRBD1 agrees at 7 bases. CDR1 is LNHDA and CDR2 is SQIVND in the germline V gene (reference sequence). J lost 13 bases, V lost 6 bases, and 12 bases had no gene match. This CDR3 has 13 residues. The CDR3 is CASSDRAAESQHF. CDR3 coding DNA: TGTGCCAGTAGCGACAGGGCTGCAGAGTCTCAGCATTTT. The variable domain in full, with the rest retrieved from reference TRBV19 and TRBJ1-5, is DGGITQSPKYLFRKEGQNVTLSCEQNLNHDAMYWYRQDPGQGLRLIYYSQIVNDFQKGDIAEGYSVSREKKESFPLTVTSAQKNPTAFYLCASSDRAAESQHFGDGTRLSIL.

V gene TRBV7-3 combines with J gene TRBJ2-3; no firm D call. V was pared by 2 bases and J by 1 base, with 7 bases between. From germline, CDR1 is SGHTA and CDR2 FQGTGA. CDR3 length: 14 residues. This chain's CDR3 is CASSLYIGTDTQYF. CDR3 coding DNA: TGTGCCAGCAGCTTATATATTGGCACAGATACGCAGTATTTT. Full variable domain (missing parts from reference TRBV7-3 and TRBJ2-3): GAGVSQTPSNKVTEKGKYVELRCDPISGHTALYWYRQSLGQGPEFLIYFQGTGAADDSGLPNDRFFAVRPEGSVSTLKIQRTERGDSAVYLCASSLYIGTDTQYFGPGTRLTVL.

This sequence joins TRBV7-9 and TRBJ1-1; possible D gene TRBD1, 6 bases. CDR3 length equals 14 residues. The germline V gene has CDR1 SEHNR and CDR2 FQNEAQ (reference sequence). Trimming took 3 bases from V and 6 from J, leaving 14 bases between them. CDR3 coding DNA: TGTGCCAGCAGCTTTGGGGCAGGGGACCCTGAAGCTTTCTTT. This translates into CASSFGAGDPEAFF.

This clone was observed a few times. The J gene is TRBJ2-2, the V gene TRBV6-4; D is ambiguous. V was shortened by 2 bases and J by 5 bases, with 9 bases between the two germline ends. This CDR3 region has 14 residues. The germline V gene encodes CDR1 MRHNA and CDR2 SNTAGT. CDR3 in amino acids: CASSDRPATGELFF. The CDR3 DNA follows: TGTGCCAGCAGTGACAGGCCAGCGACCGGGGAGCTGTTTTTT.

V gene TRBV29-1 combines with J gene TRBJ2-7; 7 bases line up with TRBD1. V dropped 7 bases and J dropped 2; count of bases not matched to a gene: 8. Germline lookup yields CDR1 SQVTM and CDR2 ANQGSEA. The length of the CDR3 is 13 residues. The CDR3 is CSARTGLTYEQYF. In nucleotides, the CDR3 is TGCAGCGCAAGGACAGGACTGACCTACGAGCAGTACTTC.

The V call is TRBV7-6, the J call TRBJ1-5, with a tentative D call TRBD1 (5 bases). V lost 4 bases to trimming and J lost 6 bases, with 13 bases between them. The germline V gene encodes CDR1 SGHVS and CDR2 FNYEAQ. The CDR3 runs 14 residues. CDR3 residues: CASSWDREGQPQHF. The CDR3 DNA reads as TGTGCCAGCAGCTGGGACCGGGAGGGTCAGCCCCAGCATTTT.

The chain joins TRBV18 to TRBJ1-5, with TRBD1 matching 8 bases. The trim removed 3 bases at V and 2 bases at J, leaving 3 bases unmatched. CDR1 KGHSH and CDR2 LQKENI come from the germline V gene. This CDR3 is 15 amino acids long. The CDR3: CASSPQGAGNQPQHF. The CDR3 DNA is TGTGCCAGCTCACCGCAGGGGGCAGGCAATCAGCCCCAGCATTTT. The variable domain in full, with the rest retrieved from reference TRBV18 and TRBJ1-5, is NAGVMQNPRHLVRRRGQEARLRCSPMKGHSHVYWYRQLPEEGLKFMVYLQKENIIDESGMPKERFSAEFPKEGPSILRIQQVVRGDSAAYFCASSPQGAGNQPQHFGDGTRLSIL.

The CDR3 here is CASSTGDEAFF. In nucleotides, the CDR3 is TGTGCCAGCAGCACGGGAGATGAAGCTTTCTTT. The V gene is TRBV9, the J gene TRBJ1-1, with D unresolved. Between the trimmed V and J ends, which lost 4 bases and 7 bases, there was a span of 8 bases. CDR1 is SGDLS, CDR2 YYNGEE, per germline. CDR3 length: 11 amino acids.

The chain joins TRBV5-1 to TRBJ2-7; D uncertain. Germline V gene data show CDR1 as SGHRS and CDR2 as YFSETQ. This CDR3 region has 11 residues. Trimming removed 0 bases at V and 5 bases at J, with 3 bases between. The CDR3: CASSLADEQYF. The DNA of the CDR3 is TGCGCCAGCAGCTTGGCGGACGAGCAGTACTTC.

The V gene is TRBV5-4, the J gene TRBJ1-4; no reliable D call. The CDR3 contains 13 residues. The V gene's germline CDR1 is SGHNT and CDR2 YYREEE (reference sequence). Trimming left V 3 bases short and J 2 bases short, with 5 bases between. The CDR3 loop reads CASSSPTNEKLFF. CDR3 DNA sequence: TGTGCCAGCAGCTCTCCGACTAATGAAAAACTGTTTTTT. The complete variable domain, with remaining parts taken from reference TRBV5-4 and TRBJ1-4, reads ETGVTQSPTHLIKTRGQQVTLRCSSQSGHNTVSWYQQALGQGPQFIFQYYREEENGRGNFPPRFSGLQFPNYSSELNVNALELDDSALYLCASSSPTNEKLFFGSGTQLSVL.

The rearrangement links TRBV28 to TRBJ1-2; D is ambiguous. The CDR3 is 12 residues long. V gave up 7 bases and J gave up 6 bases, with 12 bases separating them. Germline CDR1 reads MDHEN; CDR2 reads SYDVKM. The CDR3 DNA sequence: TGTGCCAGCACCAATCCCCAGAATGGCTACACCTTC. Translation: CASTNPQNGYTF.

The V and J genes are TRBV19 and TRBJ1-5, with D possibly TRBD1 on 5 matching bases. Germline V gene lookup returns CDR1 LNHDA and CDR2 SQIVND (reference sequence). The CDR3 has 13 residues. The V end lost 5 bases, the J end lost 6 bases, and 11 bases lay between the germline ends. This CDR3 is CASSPLRVQPQHF. For the CDR3, the DNA is TGTGCCAGTAGTCCACTCAGGGTTCAGCCCCAGCATTTT.

The V gene is TRBV7-9, the J gene TRBJ1-5; D perhaps matches TRBD1 (5 bases). Germline assignment: CDR1 SEHNR and CDR2 FQNEAQ (reference sequence). The CDR3 has 15 amino acids. The ends were cut back, 5 bases at V and 0 bases at J, with 11 bases in the middle. DNA of the CDR3: TGTGCCAGCAGCGCCGGGGGGGGTAGCAATCAGCCCCAGCATTTT. Translated, it gives CASSAGGGSNQPQHF.